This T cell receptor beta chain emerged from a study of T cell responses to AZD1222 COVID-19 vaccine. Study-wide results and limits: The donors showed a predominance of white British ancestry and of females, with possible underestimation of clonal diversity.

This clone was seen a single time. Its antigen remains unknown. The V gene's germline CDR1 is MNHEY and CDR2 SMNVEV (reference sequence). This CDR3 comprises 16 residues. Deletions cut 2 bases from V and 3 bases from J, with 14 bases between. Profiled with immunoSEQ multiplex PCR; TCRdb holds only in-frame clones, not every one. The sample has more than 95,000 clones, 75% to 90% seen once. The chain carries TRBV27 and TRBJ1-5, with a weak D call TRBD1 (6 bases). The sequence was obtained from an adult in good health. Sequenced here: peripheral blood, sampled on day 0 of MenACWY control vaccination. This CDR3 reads CASSLIRTANNQPQHF. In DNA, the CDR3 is TGTGCCAGCAGTTTAATTAGGACAGCCAACAATCAGCCCCAGCATTTT.